The 10 T cell receptor beta chains below were found in one sample sequenced in a study of CD8 T cells in Susac syndrome. RNA amounts of roughly 0.45 to 1 ug underwent reverse transcription with random hexamers. TCRdb used MiXCR to reprocess the immunoSEQ multiplex PCR reads, holding one entry per CDR3 protein. The sample lists over 120,000 distinct CDR3 sequences; roughly 95% were seen once. The sample consisted of CD4+ T cells from PBMCs. Every receptor here comes from a human donor in good health.

This sequence joins TRBV29-1 and TRBJ1-3; D is uncertain. Germline CDR1 is SQVTM and CDR2 is ANQGSEA. This CDR3 contains 14 residues. V lost 3 bases and J lost 0, with 9 bases in between. In DNA, the CDR3 is TGCAGCGTTGATGGCTCCTTCTCTGGAAACACCATATATTTT. Its translation is CSVDGSFSGNTIYF.

CDR3 sequence (DNA): TGTGCCAGCAGTTTCGGGGCAGGGGCCAATCAGCCCCAGCATTTT. Amino acid sequence: CASSFGAGANQPQHF. This chain links TRBV12-3 or TRBV12-4 with TRBJ1-5, with D possibly TRBD1 on 6 matching bases. Trimming took 3 bases from V and 3 from J, leaving 12 bases between them. The CDR3 runs 15 residues.

The rearrangement joins TRBV18 to TRBJ2-1; D gene ambiguous. CDR3 size: 14 residues. V gave up 6 bases and J gave up 4 bases, with 13 bases separating them. Germline lookup yields CDR1 KGHSH and CDR2 LQKENI. DNA of the CDR3: TGTGCCAGCTCGCCCCAGAGACTGTACAATGAGCAGTTCTTC. This gives the protein CASSPQRLYNEQFF.

This chain joins TRBV7-2 and TRBJ2-2, with D uncertain. There are 14 residues in the CDR3. Per germline, CDR1 SGHTA and CDR2 FQGNSA. V lost 4 bases and J lost 2, with 8 bases in between. CDR3 nucleotides: TGTGCCAGCAGCTCTCCTATTAACACCGGGGAGCTGTTTTTT. Its translation is CASSSPINTGELFF.

This clonotype was observed a handful of times. The V and J genes are TRBV2 and TRBJ1-2, with TRBD1 matching 8 bases. J lost 1 base, V lost 6 bases, and 4 bases had no gene match. From germline, CDR1 is SNHLY and CDR2 FYNNEI. The CDR3 length is 14 residues. The CDR3 DNA reads TGTGCCAGCAGGATCAGGGGGCTTAACTATGGCTACACCTTC. The encoded protein is CASRIRGLNYGYTF.

This sequence joins TRBV6-6 and TRBJ1-1; no clear D. Germline V gives CDR1 MNHNY, CDR2 SVGAGI (reference sequence). This CDR3 has 15 residues. V was clipped by 5 bases and J by 6 bases, with 19 bases between them. The CDR3 nucleotides are TGTGCCAGCAGTCCCTTAGACCGTGGCCTGGCTGAAGCTTTCTTT. This gives the protein CASSPLDRGLAEAFF.

V gene TRBV10-3 combines with J gene TRBJ2-3; 10 bases agree with TRBD1. V dropped 7 bases and J dropped 1; count of bases not matched to a gene: 5. The CDR3 spans 15 residues. Germline loops: CDR1 ENHRY, CDR2 SYGVKD. This CDR3 is CAIKGTGVRTDTQYF. As DNA, the CDR3 is TGTGCCATCAAAGGGACAGGGGTACGCACAGATACGCAGTATTTT.

The V and J genes are TRBV15 and TRBJ2-3; D may be TRBD1 (6 bases). Germline V gives CDR1 LNHNV, CDR2 YYDKDF (reference sequence). Between the trimmed V and J ends, which lost 1 base and 1 base, there was a span of 9 bases. This CDR3 region has 15 residues. CDR3 protein: CATSRVQGGTDTQYF. CDR3 coding DNA: TGTGCCACCAGCAGAGTACAGGGAGGCACAGATACGCAGTATTTT.

This sequence joins TRBV20-1 and TRBJ2-7; 8 bases are a match to TRBD2. Germline loops: CDR1 DFQATT, CDR2 SNEGSKA (reference sequence). This CDR3 contains 12 residues. V was pared by 6 bases and J by 4 bases, with 5 bases of the junction left unmatched. Here the CDR3 DNA reads TGCAGTGCAGGAACTAGCGGTTACGAGCAGTACTTC. Its translation is CSAGTSGYEQYF.

The chain employs TRBV30 and TRBJ1-3; D perhaps matches TRBD1 (5 bases). V was cut by 2 bases and J by 4 bases, with 15 bases left in between. Germline V CDR1 and CDR2: GTSNPN, SVGIG (reference sequence). CDR3 length: 15 residues. The CDR3 spells CAWSSGVVKGNTIYF. The CDR3 region has the DNA TGTGCCTGGAGTTCGGGGGTGGTAAAAGGAAACACCATATATTTT.